This passage covers 26 T cell receptor beta chains from one sample sequenced in a study of blood T cell repertoires in COVID-19. Sequencing used immunoSEQ multiplex PCR; TCRdb keeps in-frame clones, though not all of them. The sample shows about 77,000 clones, about 80% of them seen only once. Material: peripheral blood. These receptor sequences come from a woman in her sixties or seventies with acute or convalescent COVID-19.

The chain is built from TRBV7-8 and TRBJ1-1; D is unresolved. The CDR3 is made up of 13 amino acids. Germline V gene sequence: CDR1 SGHVS, CDR2 FQNEAQ. V was pared by 4 bases and J by 1 base, with 7 bases between. The CDR3 region has the DNA TGTGCCAGCAGCTCTCAGGAGAACACTGAAGCTTTCTTT. Protein product: CASSSQENTEAFF.

The genes are TRBV5-1 and TRBJ2-7, with TRBD1 identical over 7 bases. Germline V lookup: CDR1 SGHRS, CDR2 YFSETQ. With 1 base clipped from V and 3 bases from J, the junction kept 1 base outside the gene matches. This CDR3 is built from 13 residues. CDR3 sequence reads: CASSLTGVYEQYF. The CDR3 DNA is TGCGCCAGCAGCTTGACAGGGGTCTACGAGCAGTACTTC.

The chain carries TRBV9 and TRBJ2-1; 15 nucleotides match TRBD2. This CDR3 comprises 17 residues. Germline trimming cut 4 bases from V and 2 bases from J; bases unmatched to any gene: 4. The V gene's germline CDR1 is SGDLS and CDR2 YYNGEE. The CDR3 protein is CASSPRTSGGAYNEQFF. DNA of the CDR3: TGTGCCAGCAGCCCCCGGACTAGCGGGGGGGCCTACAATGAGCAGTTCTTC.

The chain recombines TRBV4-1 with TRBJ2-3; TRBD2 agrees at 7 bases. After removal of 2 bases from V and 6 bases from J, the junction contained 11 bases not matched to a gene. The CDR3 runs 16 residues. CDR1 is MGHRA, CDR2 YSYEKL, per germline. This CDR3 reads CASSQLDGRGTDTQYF. The DNA for the CDR3 is TGCGCCAGCAGCCAATTGGATGGGCGGGGGACGGATACGCAGTATTTT.

The rearrangement links TRBV27 to TRBJ2-2; a possible D gene is TRBD2 (6 bases). The CDR3 contains 14 residues. Trimming removed 5 bases from V and 5 bases from J, with 12 bases in between. Germline CDR1 reads MNHEY; CDR2 reads SMNVEV (reference sequence). The CDR3 coding sequence is TGTGCCAGCAGTGCGGATGCGGGAACCGGGGAGCTGTTTTTT. It encodes CASSADAGTGELFF.

The genes are TRBV4-1 and TRBJ2-7; 9 nucleotides line up with TRBD1. Trimming took 1 base from V and 4 from J; bases not matched to a gene: 11. Germline lookup yields CDR1 MGHRA and CDR2 YSYEKL. The length of the CDR3 is 17 residues. The DNA for the CDR3 is TGCGCCAGCAGCCAAGCATTTCCGGGACAGGGCTCTTACGAGCAGTACTTC. Amino acid sequence: CASSQAFPGQGSYEQYF.

V and J are TRBV27 and TRBJ2-7; 8 nucleotides line up with TRBD1. The germline gives CDR1 MNHEY, CDR2 SMNVEV (reference sequence). The CDR3 runs to 15 residues. V lost 5 bases to trimming and J lost 3 bases; unmatched junction nucleotides: 9. The DNA for the CDR3 is TGTGCCAGCAGTCGTCCGGGACAGGCCCTCTACGAGCAGTACTTC. Protein sequence: CASSRPGQALYEQYF.

The genes are TRBV27 and TRBJ2-3; a possible D gene is TRBD2 (5 bases). Germline CDR1 MNHEY, CDR2 SMNVEV (reference sequence). The ends were cut back, 3 bases at V and 5 bases at J, with 12 bases in the middle. This CDR3 spans 14 amino acids. The chain's CDR3 is CASSLWESGDTQYF. CDR3 sequence (DNA): TGTGCCAGCAGTTTGTGGGAGTCGGGAGATACGCAGTATTTT.

The CDR3 spells CASSIRRGGEKLFF. The CDR3 region has the DNA TGTGCCAGTAGTATTCGGAGGGGAGGTGAAAAACTGTTTTTT. The J gene is TRBJ1-4, the V gene TRBV19, with D perhaps matching TRBD1 (5 bases). Per the germline V gene, CDR1 is LNHDA and CDR2 is SQIVND (reference sequence). Trimming left V 3 bases short and J 7 bases short, with 12 bases between. The CDR3 runs 14 residues.

The V gene is TRBV7-9, the J gene TRBJ1-1; D not certain. The V end lost 6 bases, the J end lost 3 bases, and 11 bases lay between the germline ends. The CDR3 totals 13 residues. Germline V lookup: CDR1 SEHNR, CDR2 FQNEAQ (reference sequence). The CDR3 region is CASRREDDTEAFF. The CDR3 DNA reads as TGTGCCAGCAGGAGGGAGGATGACACTGAAGCTTTCTTT.

This chain links TRBV2 with TRBJ1-2; D possibly corresponds to TRBD1 (6 bases). The V end was cut by 6 bases, the J end by 4 bases, with 15 bases between. Germline V gene data show CDR1 as SNHLY and CDR2 as FYNNEI. The CDR3 sequence is 14 residues long. CDR3 protein: CASRDPGVTYGYTF. Here the CDR3 DNA reads TGTGCCAGCAGGGATCCAGGGGTAACCTATGGCTACACCTTC.

The sample holds one count of this clone. J is TRBJ1-2 and V is TRBV2; D possibly corresponds to TRBD1 (6 bases). V lost 7 bases and J lost 8, with 14 bases in between. CDR3 length: 12 residues. Germline V gives CDR1 SNHLY, CDR2 FYNNEI. The CDR3 protein is CASTERGYGYTF. The CDR3 coding sequence is TGTGCCAGCACGGAAAGGGGGTACGGCTACACCTTC.

The chain joins TRBV5-4 to TRBJ1-1; 7 nucleotides match TRBD1. J gave up 8 bases and V 0 bases, and 4 bases lay outside the gene matches. This CDR3 comprises 13 residues. Per the germline V gene, CDR1 is SGHNT and CDR2 is YYREEE (reference sequence). The CDR3 region is CASSLGGGEEAFF. In nucleotides, the CDR3 is TGTGCCAGCAGCTTGGGAGGGGGCGAGGAAGCTTTCTTT.

The J gene is TRBJ1-1, the V gene TRBV11-3; 11 positions match TRBD1. CDR1 is SGHNT, CDR2 YENEEA, per germline. CDR3 length: 15 amino acids. J was trimmed by 5 bases and V by 4 bases; bases with no gene match: 6. The CDR3 here is CASSSRDRGITEAFF. The CDR3 DNA reads TGTGCCAGCAGCTCGCGGGACAGGGGGATTACTGAAGCTTTCTTT. The whole variable domain, filled in from reference TRBV11-3 and TRBJ1-1, reads EAGVVQSPRYKIIEKKQPVAFWCNPISGHNTLYWYLQNLGQGPELLIRYENEEAVDDSQLPKDRFSAERLKGVDSTLKIQPAELGDSAVYLCASSSRDRGITEAFFGQGTRLTVV.

V is TRBV6-5 and J is TRBJ1-2; D may be TRBD1 (6 bases). This CDR3 contains 14 residues. V dropped 6 bases and J dropped 5 bases, with 16 bases sitting between them. The germline gives CDR1 MNHEY, CDR2 SVGAGI. The CDR3 DNA reads TGTGCCAGCAGAGCCTACCGGGACAAGTATGGCTACACCTTC. Its protein product is CASRAYRDKYGYTF.

This chain uses TRBV7-2 with TRBJ1-1; no definite D call. CDR1 and CDR2 (germline): SGHTA, FQGNSA. This CDR3 has 18 amino acids. Trimming took off 5 bases at V and 3 bases at J, with 25 bases between the two ends. CDR3: CASSLTLDGDCCDTEAFF. CDR3 sequence (DNA): TGTGCCAGCAGCCTAACCCTGGACGGGGATTGCTGCGACACTGAAGCTTTCTTT.

J is TRBJ1-2 and V is TRBV24-1, with D perhaps TRBD1 (5 bases). Germline-derived CDR1 and CDR2 are KGHDR and SFDVKD. The CDR3 consists of 15 residues. Trimming took 4 bases from V and 6 from J, leaving 17 bases between them. CDR3 sequence (DNA): TGTGCCACCAGTGACCCACTTCGACAGCTCGATGGCTACACCTTC. This encodes CATSDPLRQLDGYTF.

In this sample, this clone turned up once. The rearrangement joins TRBV7-2 to TRBJ2-7; D remains unclear. This CDR3 contains 13 residues. V was clipped by 0 bases and J by 2 bases, with 5 bases between them. Germline CDR1 SGHTA, CDR2 FQGNSA. The CDR3 sequence is CASSLAGAYEQYF. In DNA, the CDR3 is TGTGCCAGCAGCTTAGCGGGCGCCTACGAGCAGTACTTC.

This clone was counted a single time. V is TRBV7-7 and J is TRBJ2-2; perhaps TRBD2 as D (6 bases). Germline V CDR1 and CDR2: SSHAT, FNYEAQ (reference sequence). The CDR3 length is 16 residues. Trimming took 5 bases from V and 4 from J, leaving 17 bases between them. CDR3 DNA sequence: TGTGCCAGCAGCCCCGATAGCGGCCAGGGCACCGGGGAGCTGTTTTTT. This encodes CASSPDSGQGTGELFF.

J is TRBJ1-5 and V is TRBV4-2, with TRBD1 matching 11 bases. This CDR3 has 17 amino acids. Germline CDR1 is LGHNA and CDR2 is YNFKEQ. With 4 bases clipped from V and 5 bases from J, the junction kept 10 bases outside the gene matches. In DNA, the CDR3 is TGTGCCAGCAGCCGAAACCCCCGGACAGGGGGCTATCAGCCCCAGCATTTT. Its protein is CASSRNPRTGGYQPQHF.

This clone has more than one count but fewer than ten. The chain joins TRBV6-2 or TRBV6-3 to TRBJ1-5; D possibly corresponds to TRBD1 (6 bases). The ends were cut back, 8 bases at V and 2 bases at J, with 10 bases in the middle. The CDR3 contains 13 residues. The germline V gene has CDR1 MNHEY and CDR2 SVGEGT. The CDR3 DNA follows: TGTGCCAGCGGCCGACAGGGCAATCAGCCCCAGCATTTT. Its protein is CASGRQGNQPQHF.

This chain connects TRBV7-9 to TRBJ1-1; no clear D gene. The V and J ends lost 5 bases and 0 bases respectively, with 7 bases between them. Germline V gives CDR1 SEHNR, CDR2 FQNEAQ (reference sequence). The CDR3 has 13 amino acids. The CDR3 DNA sequence: TGTGCCAGCAGCGGTACAGTGAACACTGAAGCTTTCTTT. Translation: CASSGTVNTEAFF.

The V call is TRBV7-6, the J call TRBJ2-3; 7 bases map to TRBD2. Looked up from germline, CDR1 is SGHVS and CDR2 is FNYEAQ. The CDR3 is 16 residues long. J lost 5 bases, V lost 2 bases, and 10 bases had no gene match. Here the CDR3 reads CASSLRGRDYKDTQYF. CDR3 nucleotide sequence: TGTGCCAGCAGCTTAAGGGGCCGGGACTACAAAGATACGCAGTATTTT.

The rearrangement joins TRBV4-3 to TRBJ1-4; D gene unclear. The CDR3 runs to 14 residues. Germline V gene lookup returns CDR1 LGHNA and CDR2 YSLEER. V shed 3 bases and J shed 6 bases, with 11 bases lying between them. The CDR3 DNA reads as TGCGCCAGCAGCCAGCCCGGGGAGGATGAAAAACTGTTTTTT. It is translated as CASSQPGEDEKLFF.

This clone was seen a single time. This sequence joins TRBV10-2 and TRBJ1-1; the D is unclear. V was cut by 2 bases and J by 0 bases, with 7 bases left in between. The CDR3 extends over 14 amino acids. Germline CDR1 WSHSY, CDR2 SAAADI. The DNA of the CDR3 is TGCGCCAGCAGTGAGACCTACCTGAACACTGAAGCTTTCTTT. Translation: CASSETYLNTEAFF.

The chain is built from TRBV9 and TRBJ2-1, with 10 bases matching TRBD1. CDR3 length: 14 amino acids. V dropped 3 bases and J dropped 8; count of bases not matched to a gene: 5. CDR1 is SGDLS, CDR2 YYNGEE, per germline. In DNA, the CDR3 is TGTGCCAGCAGCGCCCGACAGGGGGCGGATGAGCAGTTCTTC. Its translation: CASSARQGADEQFF.